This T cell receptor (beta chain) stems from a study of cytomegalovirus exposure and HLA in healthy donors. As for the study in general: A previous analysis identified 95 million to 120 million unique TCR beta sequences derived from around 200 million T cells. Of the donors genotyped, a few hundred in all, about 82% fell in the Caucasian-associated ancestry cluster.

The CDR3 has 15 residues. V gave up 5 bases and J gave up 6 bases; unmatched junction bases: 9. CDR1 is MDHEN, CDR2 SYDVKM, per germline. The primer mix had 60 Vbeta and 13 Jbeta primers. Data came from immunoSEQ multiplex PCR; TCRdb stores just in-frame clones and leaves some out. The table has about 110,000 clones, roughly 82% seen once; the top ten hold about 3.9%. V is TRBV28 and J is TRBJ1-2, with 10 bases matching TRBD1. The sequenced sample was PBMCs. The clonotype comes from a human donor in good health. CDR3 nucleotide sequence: TGTGCCAGCAGTCCGTACCTCGGGACAGGGGATGGCTACACCTTC. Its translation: CASSPYLGTGDGYTF.